The 9 T cell receptor beta chains below were found in one sample sequenced in a study of cytomegalovirus exposure and HLA in healthy donors. The PCR ran on 60 Vbeta and 13 Jbeta primers. Data came from immunoSEQ multiplex PCR; TCRdb stores just in-frame clones and leaves some out. Altogether some 130,000 clones are present, 76% being singletons, with the ten largest covering under 2%. Material for sequencing was PBMCs. These receptors came from a female donor in good health and CMV-seropositive.

The chain employs TRBV5-8 and TRBJ1-2, with no clear D. CDR3 length equals 13 residues. Looked up from germline, CDR1 is SGHTS and CDR2 is YDEGEE. V shed 0 bases and J shed 14 bases, with 17 bases lying between them. DNA of the CDR3: TGTGCCAGCAGCTTGGTTTTTCCTAATGGTTGGACCTTC. It specifies CASSLVFPNGWTF.

This clone was detected only a few times. This chain joins TRBV30 and TRBJ1-1; 7 nucleotides match TRBD1. CDR3 length: 14 residues. The V segment lost 4 bases and the J segment 10 bases; nucleotides outside the gene matches: 15. Looked up from germline, CDR1 is GTSNPN and CDR2 is SVGIG (reference sequence). The CDR3 protein is CAWNSRGYRGRAFF. CDR3 coding DNA: TGTGCCTGGAACTCGAGGGGATACAGGGGAAGAGCTTTCTTT. Filled out from reference TRBV30 and TRBJ1-1, the complete variable domain reads SQTIHQWPATLVQPVGSPLSLECTVEGTSNPNLYWYRQAAGRGLQLLFYSVGIGQISSEVPQNLSASRPQDRQFILSSKKLLLSDSGFYLCAWNSRGYRGRAFFGQGTRLTVV.

The V call is TRBV10-3, the J call TRBJ1-3; D is unclear. CDR3 length equals 14 residues. Trimming shortened V by 6 bases and J by 4 bases, and 13 bases separated the two germline ends. CDR1 is ENHRY and CDR2 is SYGVKD in the germline V gene. The CDR3 is CAISTPRVGNTIYF. The CDR3 bases are TGTGCCATCAGCACGCCGAGGGTAGGAAACACCATATATTTT.

V and J are TRBV25-1 and TRBJ2-1; TRBD1 agrees at 8 bases. The CDR3 is 18 residues long. Germline V gene sequence: CDR1 MGHDK, CDR2 SYGVNS. V lost 2 bases to trimming and J lost 2 bases; unmatched junction nucleotides: 11. The DNA for the CDR3 is TGTGCCAGCAGTGAACCCCCCGACGGGACAGGAACCTACAATGAGCAGTTCTTC. Translating it yields CASSEPPDGTGTYNEQFF.

The gene calls are TRBV7-9 and TRBJ1-6; TRBD1 might be the D (6 bases). V lost 5 bases to trimming and J lost 6 bases, with 11 bases between them. Germline values: CDR1 SEHNR, CDR2 FQNEAQ (reference sequence). The CDR3 is made up of 14 amino acids. The CDR3 bases are TGTGCCAGCAGCCGACAGGCCCCTAATTCACCCCTCCACTTT. This translates into CASSRQAPNSPLHF.

This clone was seen a handful of times. In DNA form, the CDR3 reads TGTGCCATCAAAAAACCGGGACAGGGGTCCACAGATACGCAGTATTTT. Protein: CAIKKPGQGSTDTQYF. J is TRBJ2-3 and V is TRBV10-3; 10 nucleotides line up with TRBD1. In germline, CDR1 is ENHRY, CDR2 SYGVKD. The V segment lost 7 bases and the J segment 2 bases; nucleotides outside the gene matches: 9. The CDR3 is 16 amino acids.

V gene TRBV2 combines with J gene TRBJ1-6, with D tentatively TRBD1 (5 bases). V lost 4 bases and J lost 8, with 15 bases in between. The CDR3 runs to 15 residues. Germline V gives CDR1 SNHLY, CDR2 FYNNEI. The CDR3 nucleotides read TGTGCCAGCAGTGTATCCCGTGGAGGGGATTCACCCCTCCACTTT. Translating gives CASSVSRGGDSPLHF. The full variable domain, rest sourced from reference TRBV2 and TRBJ1-6, is EPEVTQTPSHQVTQMGQEVILRCVPISNHLYFYWYRQILGQKVEFLVSFYNNEISEKSEIFDDQFSVERPDGSNFTLKIRSTKLEDSAMYFCASSVSRGGDSPLHFGNGTRLTVT.

The V and J genes are TRBV25-1 and TRBJ2-3; perhaps TRBD2 as D (6 bases). Trimming took 0 bases from V and 5 from J, leaving 18 bases between them. Germline CDR1 MGHDK, CDR2 SYGVNS. This CDR3 region has 17 residues. This CDR3 is CASSEYSGDDVLDTQYF. The CDR3 nucleotides are TGTGCCAGCAGTGAATATAGCGGCGACGATGTACTAGATACGCAGTATTTT.

This clone was counted only a few times. The J gene is TRBJ1-5, the V gene TRBV5-1; TRBD1 aligns across 9 bases. The trim removed 3 bases at V and 6 bases at J, leaving 4 bases unmatched. Germline CDR1 and CDR2: SGHRS and YFSETQ. The CDR3 runs to 14 residues. As DNA, the CDR3 is TGCGCCAGCAGCTCAACAGGGGGCCTTCAGCCCCAGCATTTT. Translated, it gives CASSSTGGLQPQHF.